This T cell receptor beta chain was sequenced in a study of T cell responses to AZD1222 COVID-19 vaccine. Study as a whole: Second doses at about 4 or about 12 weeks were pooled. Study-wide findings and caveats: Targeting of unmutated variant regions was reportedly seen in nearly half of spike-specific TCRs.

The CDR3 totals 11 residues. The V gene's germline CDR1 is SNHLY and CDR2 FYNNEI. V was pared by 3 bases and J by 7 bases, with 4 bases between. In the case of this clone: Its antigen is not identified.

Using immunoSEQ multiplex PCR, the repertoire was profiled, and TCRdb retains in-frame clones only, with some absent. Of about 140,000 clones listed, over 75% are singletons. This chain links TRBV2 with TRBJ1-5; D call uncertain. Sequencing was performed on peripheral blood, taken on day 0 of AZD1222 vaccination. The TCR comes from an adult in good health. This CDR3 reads CASSDGQPQHF. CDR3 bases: TGTGCCAGCAGTGACGGGCAGCCCCAGCATTTT.